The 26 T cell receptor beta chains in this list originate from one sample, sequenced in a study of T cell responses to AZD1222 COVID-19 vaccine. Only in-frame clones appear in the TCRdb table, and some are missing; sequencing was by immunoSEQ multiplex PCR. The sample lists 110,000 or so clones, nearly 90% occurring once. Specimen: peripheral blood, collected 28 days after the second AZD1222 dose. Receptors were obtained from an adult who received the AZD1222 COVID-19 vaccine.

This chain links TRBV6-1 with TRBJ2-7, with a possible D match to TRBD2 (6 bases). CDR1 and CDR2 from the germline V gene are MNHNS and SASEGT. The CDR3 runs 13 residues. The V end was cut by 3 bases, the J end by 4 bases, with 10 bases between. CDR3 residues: CASSDPGVYEQYF. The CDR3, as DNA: TGTGCCAGCAGTGACCCGGGGGTATACGAGCAGTACTTC.

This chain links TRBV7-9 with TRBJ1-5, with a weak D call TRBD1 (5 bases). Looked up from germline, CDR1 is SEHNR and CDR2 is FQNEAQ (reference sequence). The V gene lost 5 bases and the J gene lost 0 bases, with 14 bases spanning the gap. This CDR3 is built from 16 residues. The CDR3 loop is CASSGWGGISNQPQHF. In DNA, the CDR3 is TGTGCCAGCAGCGGATGGGGGGGGATTAGCAATCAGCCCCAGCATTTT.

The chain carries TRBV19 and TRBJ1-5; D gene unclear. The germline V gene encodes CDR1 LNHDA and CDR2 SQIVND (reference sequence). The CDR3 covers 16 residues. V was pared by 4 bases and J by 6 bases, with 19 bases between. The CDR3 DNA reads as TGTGCCAGTAGTACGGCAAGATTCCCGCCGGGTCAGCCCCAGCATTTT. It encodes CASSTARFPPGQPQHF.

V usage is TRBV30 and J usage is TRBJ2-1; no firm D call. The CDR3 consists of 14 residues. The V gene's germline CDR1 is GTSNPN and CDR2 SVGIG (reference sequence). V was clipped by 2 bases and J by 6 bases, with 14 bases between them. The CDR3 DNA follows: TGTGCCTGGAGTCGCGACTCCCTACCCAATGAGCAGTTCTTC. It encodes CAWSRDSLPNEQFF.

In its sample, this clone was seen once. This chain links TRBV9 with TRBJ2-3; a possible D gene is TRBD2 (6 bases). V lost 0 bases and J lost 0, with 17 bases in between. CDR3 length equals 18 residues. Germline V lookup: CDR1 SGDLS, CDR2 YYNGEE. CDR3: CASSVVGAGGRSTDTQYF. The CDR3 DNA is TGTGCCAGCAGCGTAGTCGGGGCCGGGGGAAGGAGCACAGATACGCAGTATTTT.

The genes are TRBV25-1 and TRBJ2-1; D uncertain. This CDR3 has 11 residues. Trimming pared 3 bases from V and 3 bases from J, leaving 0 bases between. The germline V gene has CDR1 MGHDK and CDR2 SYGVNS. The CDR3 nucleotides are TGTGCCAGCAGTGACTACAATGAGCAGTTCTTC. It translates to CASSDYNEQFF.

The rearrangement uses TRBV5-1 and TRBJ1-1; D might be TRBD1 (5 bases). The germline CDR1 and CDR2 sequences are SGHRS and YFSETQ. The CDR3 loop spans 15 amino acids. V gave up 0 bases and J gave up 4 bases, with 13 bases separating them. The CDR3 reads CASSLGNQGATEAFF. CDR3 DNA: TGCGCCAGCAGCTTGGGTAACCAGGGCGCCACTGAAGCTTTCTTT.

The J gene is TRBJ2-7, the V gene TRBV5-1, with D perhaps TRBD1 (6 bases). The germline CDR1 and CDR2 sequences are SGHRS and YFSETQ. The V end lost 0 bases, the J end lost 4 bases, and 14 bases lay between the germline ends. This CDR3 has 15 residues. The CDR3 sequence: CASSLEGRGLYEQYF. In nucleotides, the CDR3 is TGCGCCAGCAGCTTGGAAGGCAGGGGCCTTTACGAGCAGTACTTC.

The CDR3 sequence: CASRQGTDYEQYF. CDR3 sequence (DNA): TGCGCCAGCCGTCAGGGGACCGACTACGAGCAGTACTTC. This sequence joins TRBV5-1 and TRBJ2-7; the D gene is possibly TRBD1 (6 bases). The germline gives CDR1 SGHRS, CDR2 YFSETQ. V gave up 7 bases and J gave up 3 bases, with 14 bases separating them. CDR3 length equals 13 residues.

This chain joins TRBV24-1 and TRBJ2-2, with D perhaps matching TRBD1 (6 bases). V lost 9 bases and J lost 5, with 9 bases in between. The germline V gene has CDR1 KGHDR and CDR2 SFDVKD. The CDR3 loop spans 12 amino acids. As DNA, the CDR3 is TGTGCCACCGGGACAATGACCGGGGAGCTGTTTTTT. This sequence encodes CATGTMTGELFF.

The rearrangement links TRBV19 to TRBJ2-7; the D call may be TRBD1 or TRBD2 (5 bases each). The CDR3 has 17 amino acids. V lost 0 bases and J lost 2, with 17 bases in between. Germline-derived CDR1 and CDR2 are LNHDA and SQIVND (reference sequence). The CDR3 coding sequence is TGTGCCAGTAGTATAGATGGGACGAGAACTGGGGCCTACGAGCAGTACTTC. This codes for CASSIDGTRTGAYEQYF.

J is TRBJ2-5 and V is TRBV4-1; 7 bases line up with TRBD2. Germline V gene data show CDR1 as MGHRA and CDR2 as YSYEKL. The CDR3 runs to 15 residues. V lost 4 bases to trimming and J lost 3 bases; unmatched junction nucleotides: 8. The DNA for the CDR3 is TGCGCCAGCAGCCTGACCGGGGGGAGGGAAGAGACCCAGTACTTC. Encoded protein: CASSLTGGREETQYF.

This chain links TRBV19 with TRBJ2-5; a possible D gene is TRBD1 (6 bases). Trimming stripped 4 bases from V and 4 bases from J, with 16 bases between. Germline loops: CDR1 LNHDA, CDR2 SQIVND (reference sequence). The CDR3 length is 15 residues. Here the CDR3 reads CASSTGRGVRETQYF. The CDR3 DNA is TGTGCCAGTAGTACCGGCAGGGGTGTACGAGAGACCCAGTACTTC. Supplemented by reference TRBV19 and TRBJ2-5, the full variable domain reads DGGITQSPKYLFRKEGQNVTLSCEQNLNHDAMYWYRQDPGQGLRLIYYSQIVNDFQKGDIAEGYSVSREKKESFPLTVTSAQKNPTAFYLCASSTGRGVRETQYFGPGTRLLVL.

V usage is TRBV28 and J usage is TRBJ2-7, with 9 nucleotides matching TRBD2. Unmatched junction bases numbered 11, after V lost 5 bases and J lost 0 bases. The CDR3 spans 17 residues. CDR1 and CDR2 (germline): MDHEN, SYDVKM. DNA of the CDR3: TGTGCCAGCAGTGCTACTAGCGGGCACGGGAGCTCCTACGAGCAGTACTTC. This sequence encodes CASSATSGHGSSYEQYF.

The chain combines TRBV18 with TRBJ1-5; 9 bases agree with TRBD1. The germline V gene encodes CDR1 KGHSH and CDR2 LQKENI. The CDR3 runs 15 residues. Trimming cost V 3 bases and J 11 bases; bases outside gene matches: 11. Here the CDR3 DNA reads TGTGCCAGCTCACCGAGGCGCGACAGGGGGACGTCCCAGCATTTT. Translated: CASSPRRDRGTSQHF.

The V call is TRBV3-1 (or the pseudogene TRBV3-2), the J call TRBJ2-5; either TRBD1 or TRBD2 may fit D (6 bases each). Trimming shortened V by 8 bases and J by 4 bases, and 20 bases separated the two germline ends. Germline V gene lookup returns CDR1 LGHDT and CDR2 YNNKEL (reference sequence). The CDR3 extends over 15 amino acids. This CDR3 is CASAPVGGAAETQYF. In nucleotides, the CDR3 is TGTGCCAGCGCACCAGTGGGGGGCGCGGCAGAGACCCAGTACTTC.

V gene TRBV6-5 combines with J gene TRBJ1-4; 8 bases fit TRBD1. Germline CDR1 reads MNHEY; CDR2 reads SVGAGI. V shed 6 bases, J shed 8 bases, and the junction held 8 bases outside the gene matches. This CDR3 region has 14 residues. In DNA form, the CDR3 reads TGTGCCAGCAGCGTCAGGGGGCCGGACGAAAAACTGTTTTTT. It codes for CASSVRGPDEKLFF.

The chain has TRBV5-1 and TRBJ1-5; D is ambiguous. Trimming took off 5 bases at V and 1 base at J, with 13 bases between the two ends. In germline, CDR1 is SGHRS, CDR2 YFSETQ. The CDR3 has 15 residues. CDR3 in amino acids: CASSPVGSSNQPQHF. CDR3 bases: TGCGCCAGCAGTCCAGTTGGCAGCAGCAATCAGCCCCAGCATTTT. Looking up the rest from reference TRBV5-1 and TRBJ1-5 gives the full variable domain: KAGVTQTPRYLIKTRGQQVTLSCSPISGHRSVSWYQQTPGQGLQFLFEYFSETQRNKGNFPGRFSGRQFSNSRSEMNVSTLELGDSALYLCASSPVGSSNQPQHFGDGTRLSIL.

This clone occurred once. CDR3 nucleotides: TGTGCCAGCAGTGAAAGGGTAGGAGGGGTTGGTTCCTATAGCAATCAGCCCCAGCATTTT. Protein sequence: CASSERVGGVGSYSNQPQHF. The chain combines TRBV6-1 with TRBJ1-5; TRBD1 might be the D (5 bases). Germline values: CDR1 MNHNS, CDR2 SASEGT. The CDR3 extends over 20 amino acids. The V end was cut by 2 bases, the J end by 0 bases, with 23 bases between.

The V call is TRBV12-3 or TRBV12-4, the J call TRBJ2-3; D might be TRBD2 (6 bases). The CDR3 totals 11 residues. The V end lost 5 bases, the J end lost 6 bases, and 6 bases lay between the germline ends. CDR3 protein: CASSAGDTQYF. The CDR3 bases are TGTGCCAGCAGTGCGGGGGATACGCAGTATTTT.

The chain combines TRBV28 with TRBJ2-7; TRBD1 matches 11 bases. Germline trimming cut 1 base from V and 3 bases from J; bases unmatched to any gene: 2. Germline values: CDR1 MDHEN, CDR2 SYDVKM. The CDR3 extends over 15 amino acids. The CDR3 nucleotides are TGTGCCAGCAGTTTATTTGGGACAGGGGGCTACGAGCAGTACTTC. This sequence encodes CASSLFGTGGYEQYF.

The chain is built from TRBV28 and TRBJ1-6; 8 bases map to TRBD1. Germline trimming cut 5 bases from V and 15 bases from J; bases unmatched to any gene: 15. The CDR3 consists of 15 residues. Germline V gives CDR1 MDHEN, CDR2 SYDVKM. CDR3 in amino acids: CASSEGQADWGGLHF. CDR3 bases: TGTGCCAGCAGTGAGGGACAGGCTGATTGGGGGGGCCTCCACTTT.

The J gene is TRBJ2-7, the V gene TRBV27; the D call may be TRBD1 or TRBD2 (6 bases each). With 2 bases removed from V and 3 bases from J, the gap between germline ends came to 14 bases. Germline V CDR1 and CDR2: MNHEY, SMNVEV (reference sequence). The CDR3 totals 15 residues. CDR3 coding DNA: TGTGCCAGCAGTTTAGCGACAGGAGGGTACTACGAGCAGTACTTC. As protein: CASSLATGGYYEQYF.

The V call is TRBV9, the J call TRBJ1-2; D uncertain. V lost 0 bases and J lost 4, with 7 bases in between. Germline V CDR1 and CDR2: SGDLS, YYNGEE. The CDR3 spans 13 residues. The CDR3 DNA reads TGTGCCAGCAGCGTAGATGGTAGCTATGGCTACACCTTC. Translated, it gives CASSVDGSYGYTF. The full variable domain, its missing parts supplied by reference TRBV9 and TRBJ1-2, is DSGVTQTPKHLITATGQRVTLRCSPRSGDLSVYWYQQSLDQGLQFLIQYYNGEERAKGNILERFSAQQFPDLHSELNLSSLELGDSALYFCASSVDGSYGYTFGSGTRLTVV.

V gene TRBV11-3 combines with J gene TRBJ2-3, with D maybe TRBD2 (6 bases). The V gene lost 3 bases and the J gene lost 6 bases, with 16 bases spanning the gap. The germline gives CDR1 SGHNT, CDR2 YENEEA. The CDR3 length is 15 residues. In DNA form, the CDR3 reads TGTGCCAGCAGCTTGGGGGGTTTTCGCGCCGATACGCAGTATTTT. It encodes CASSLGGFRADTQYF.

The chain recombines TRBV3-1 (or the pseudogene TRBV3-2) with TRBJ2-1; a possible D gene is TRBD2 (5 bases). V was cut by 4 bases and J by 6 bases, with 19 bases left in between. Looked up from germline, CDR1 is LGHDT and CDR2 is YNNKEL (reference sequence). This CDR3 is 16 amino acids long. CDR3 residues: CASSLGRVGRGNEQFF. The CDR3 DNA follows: TGTGCCAGCAGCCTTGGACGAGTTGGCCGGGGCAATGAGCAGTTCTTC.